This T cell receptor beta chain stems from a study of CD8+CD57+ T cells in acquired aplastic anemia. Background on the study: Across the sorted CD4+ and CD8+ cells, DNA amounts averaged around 3.2 ug.

Profiling of TCR beta VDJ combinations and CDR3 sequences used genomic DNA as template. TCRdb redid the calling of the reads with MiXCR, one entry per CDR3 protein. The table lists 150,000 to 200,000 distinct CDR3 sequences, 55% to 65% of them singletons. Between the trimmed V and J ends, which lost 4 bases and 8 bases, there was a span of 18 bases. CDR3 size: 14 residues. Germline V gene lookup returns CDR1 SGHRS and CDR2 YFSETQ. The authors sequenced patients whose flow cytometry had shown CD8+CD57+ cell expansion. At blood sampling, none of the patients had yet received therapy. J is TRBJ1-2 and V is TRBV5-1; tentative D call: TRBD1 (6 bases). The source is a human donor with aplastic anemia. The sample taken for sequencing was sorted CD4+, CD8+, or CD8+CD57+ T cells (not recorded which) from PBMCs. The CDR3 DNA sequence: TGCGCCAGCAGCGCCGATCAGGGGATAGGAGGCTACACCTTC. It translates to CASSADQGIGGYTF.